This is a list of T cell receptor beta chains from one sample in a study of cytomegalovirus exposure and HLA in healthy donors. Data came from immunoSEQ multiplex PCR; TCRdb stores just in-frame clones and leaves some out. The sample lists about 150,000 clones; 65% to 80% were seen once. The sequenced sample was PBMCs. These receptors all come from a man aged 18 to 30 in good health and CMV-seronegative. Both conserved end residues are part of each CDR3. The order of the fields is J gene, V gene, D gene, clone size, CDR3 DNA, CDR3 protein. D genes are given only for firm matches. Only some rows state a clone size, as once, few, many or a class for expanded clones.

j_gene: TRBJ2-1
v_gene: TRBV10-3
d_gene: NA
abundance: NA
CDR3nt: TGTGCCATCACTTCAGGGGCGGGGGCTCGCAATGAGCAGTTCTTC
CDR3aa: CAITSGAGARNEQFF

j_gene: TRBJ1-2
v_gene: TRBV9
d_gene: NA
abundance: NA
CDR3nt: TGTGCCAGCAGCGGAACCTCCAGCGCCTATGGCTACACCTTC
CDR3aa: CASSGTSSAYGYTF

j_gene: TRBJ2-3
v_gene: TRBV19
d_gene: NA
abundance: NA
CDR3nt: TGTGCCAGTAGTAAAAAGCAGAGACTTAGCACAGATACGCAGTATTTT
CDR3aa: CASSKKQRLSTDTQYF

j_gene: TRBJ1-4
v_gene: TRBV28
d_gene: TRBD1
abundance: NA
CDR3nt: TGTGCCAGCAGTTCGCCGGGACAGGGATTCTATGAAAAACTGTTTTTT
CDR3aa: CASSSPGQGFYEKLFF

j_gene: TRBJ2-5
v_gene: TRBV15
d_gene: NA
abundance: NA
CDR3nt: TGTGCCACCAGCCTACCCGTTCTGGAGGAAAGAGAGACCCAGTACTTC
CDR3aa: CATSLPVLEERETQYF

j_gene: TRBJ1-5
v_gene: TRBV2
d_gene: NA
abundance: NA
CDR3nt: TGTGCCAGCAGTGATAGGGATCTAGCGGAGCCCCAGCATTTT
CDR3aa: CASSDRDLAEPQHF

j_gene: TRBJ2-1
v_gene: TRBV20-1
d_gene: TRBD2
abundance: NA
CDR3nt: TGCAGTGCTATTACTAGCGTTGAGCAGTTCTTC
CDR3aa: CSAITSVEQFF

j_gene: TRBJ1-1
v_gene: TRBV7-9
d_gene: NA
abundance: NA
CDR3nt: TGTGCCAGCAGCTCTACCCTAGGGGCCCCTACATGGAACACTGAAGCTTTCTTT
CDR3aa: CASSSTLGAPTWNTEAFF

j_gene: TRBJ1-3
v_gene: TRBV30
d_gene: NA
abundance: NA
CDR3nt: TGTGCCTGGAGGAGGACATCTGGAAACACCATATATTTT
CDR3aa: CAWRRTSGNTIYF

j_gene: TRBJ1-1
v_gene: TRBV28
d_gene: TRBD1
abundance: once
CDR3nt: TGTGCCAGCAGCCTAACCCAGGGGGCATTGGGTGAAGCTTTCTTT
CDR3aa: CASSLTQGALGEAFF

j_gene: TRBJ2-3
v_gene: TRBV7-9
d_gene: TRBD1
abundance: once
CDR3nt: TGTGCCAGCAGCCGGGACAGGGACAACACAGATACGCAGTATTTT
CDR3aa: CASSRDRDNTDTQYF

j_gene: TRBJ2-5
v_gene: TRBV2
d_gene: NA
abundance: NA
CDR3nt: TGTGCCAGCAGTGTCTTTCGGGAATCCTGGGAGACCCAGTACTTC
CDR3aa: CASSVFRESWETQYF

j_gene: TRBJ2-3
v_gene: TRBV5-1
d_gene: NA
abundance: few
CDR3nt: TGCGCCAGCAGCTTGGCCGCTGGCAGGGACACAGATACGCAGTATTTT
CDR3aa: CASSLAAGRDTDTQYF

j_gene: TRBJ1-5
v_gene: TRBV6-5
d_gene: NA
abundance: NA
CDR3nt: TGTGCCAGCAGTTTCGGGGGGCCCCATCAGCCCCAGCATTTT
CDR3aa: CASSFGGPHQPQHF

j_gene: TRBJ2-6
v_gene: TRBV2
d_gene: NA
abundance: NA
CDR3nt: TGTGCCAGCTCCCAGGGTCCCTCTGGGGCCAACGTCCTGACTTTC
CDR3aa: CASSQGPSGANVLTF

j_gene: TRBJ1-5
v_gene: TRBV30
d_gene: NA
abundance: NA
CDR3nt: TGTGCCTGGAGTGTATCTTCCCTCGGGCAGCCCCAGCATTTT
CDR3aa: CAWSVSSLGQPQHF

j_gene: TRBJ2-2
v_gene: TRBV7-8
d_gene: TRBD1
abundance: NA
CDR3nt: TGTGCCAGCAGCAGAGACAGGGCGCCCGGGGAGCTGTTTTTT
CDR3aa: CASSRDRAPGELFF

j_gene: TRBJ2-4
v_gene: TRBV2
d_gene: NA
abundance: few
CDR3nt: TGTGCCAGCAGTGAGATTGGGCAGTTAGCCAAAAACATTCAGTACTTC
CDR3aa: CASSEIGQLAKNIQYF

j_gene: TRBJ1-1
v_gene: TRBV7-9
d_gene: TRBD1
abundance: NA
CDR3nt: TGTGCCAGCAGCTGGGACAGGGGGCCAGCTTTCTTT
CDR3aa: CASSWDRGPAFF

j_gene: TRBJ2-6
v_gene: TRBV5-1
d_gene: NA
abundance: NA
CDR3nt: TGCGCCAGCAGATTGGAACAGGGCCTCTGGTGGGCCAACGTCCTGACTTTC
CDR3aa: CASRLEQGLWWANVLTF

j_gene: TRBJ2-3
v_gene: TRBV7-2
d_gene: TRBD2
abundance: NA
CDR3nt: TGTGCCAGCAGCTTAGGTAGCGGGGTAAGCACAGATACGCAGTATTTT
CDR3aa: CASSLGSGVSTDTQYF

j_gene: TRBJ2-3
v_gene: TRBV27
d_gene: NA
abundance: NA
CDR3nt: TGTGCCAGCAGTCCACAGGTTTCGACAGATACGCAGTATTTT
CDR3aa: CASSPQVSTDTQYF

j_gene: TRBJ1-2
v_gene: TRBV7-2
d_gene: NA
abundance: NA
CDR3nt: TGTGCCAGCAGTTTAATGGGGGGGGTTGAAAGCTATGGCTACACCTTC
CDR3aa: CASSLMGGVESYGYTF

j_gene: TRBJ2-7
v_gene: TRBV4-2
d_gene: NA
abundance: NA
CDR3nt: TGTGCCAGCAGCCAAGATCAGCGGAGGGGCGAGCAGTACTTC
CDR3aa: CASSQDQRRGEQYF

j_gene: TRBJ1-1
v_gene: TRBV19
d_gene: NA
abundance: few
CDR3nt: TGTGCCAGTAGAATTAACAGGAACACTGAAGCTTTCTTT
CDR3aa: CASRINRNTEAFF

j_gene: TRBJ2-7
v_gene: TRBV5-6
d_gene: NA
abundance: NA
CDR3nt: TGTGCCAGCAGCTTAGGACAAAGCTCCTACGAGCAGTACTTC
CDR3aa: CASSLGQSSYEQYF

j_gene: TRBJ1-2
v_gene: TRBV6-5
d_gene: TRBD1
abundance: NA
CDR3nt: TGTGCCAGCAGCCCCCCGGACAGGTCCCGGGGCACCTTC
CDR3aa: CASSPPDRSRGTF

j_gene: TRBJ1-5
v_gene: TRBV6-5
d_gene: NA
abundance: NA
CDR3nt: TGTGCCAGCAGTTACTCGTCAGGGGGCAATCAGCCCCAGCATTTT
CDR3aa: CASSYSSGGNQPQHF

j_gene: TRBJ1-4
v_gene: TRBV6-1
d_gene: NA
abundance: few
CDR3nt: TGTGCCAGCAGTGAAGCCCCCAGGGGTGATGAAAAACTGTTTTTT
CDR3aa: CASSEAPRGDEKLFF

j_gene: TRBJ1-5
v_gene: TRBV7-9
d_gene: TRBD1
abundance: NA
CDR3nt: TGTGCCAGCAGCTCCGTGGAGGGGGCGGGCAATCAGCCCCAGCATTTT
CDR3aa: CASSSVEGAGNQPQHF

j_gene: TRBJ2-2
v_gene: TRBV7-8
d_gene: TRBD2
abundance: few
CDR3nt: TGTGCCAGCAGACCACCTAGCGGACGTGGAACCGGGGAGCTGTTTTTT
CDR3aa: CASRPPSGRGTGELFF

j_gene: TRBJ2-5
v_gene: TRBV9
d_gene: TRBD2
abundance: NA
CDR3nt: TGTGCCAGCAGCCCCTTACAAGCTCAGCGGGGGGGCGGAGAGACCCAGTACTTC
CDR3aa: CASSPLQAQRGGGETQYF

j_gene: TRBJ2-5
v_gene: TRBV29-1
d_gene: NA
abundance: few
CDR3nt: TGCAGCGGGGATGACTGGAGGGAGACCCAGTACTTC
CDR3aa: CSGDDWRETQYF

j_gene: TRBJ2-1
v_gene: TRBV7-9
d_gene: NA
abundance: NA
CDR3nt: TGTGCCAGCAGCGGACAGCAATACTACAATGAGCAGTTCTTC
CDR3aa: CASSGQQYYNEQFF